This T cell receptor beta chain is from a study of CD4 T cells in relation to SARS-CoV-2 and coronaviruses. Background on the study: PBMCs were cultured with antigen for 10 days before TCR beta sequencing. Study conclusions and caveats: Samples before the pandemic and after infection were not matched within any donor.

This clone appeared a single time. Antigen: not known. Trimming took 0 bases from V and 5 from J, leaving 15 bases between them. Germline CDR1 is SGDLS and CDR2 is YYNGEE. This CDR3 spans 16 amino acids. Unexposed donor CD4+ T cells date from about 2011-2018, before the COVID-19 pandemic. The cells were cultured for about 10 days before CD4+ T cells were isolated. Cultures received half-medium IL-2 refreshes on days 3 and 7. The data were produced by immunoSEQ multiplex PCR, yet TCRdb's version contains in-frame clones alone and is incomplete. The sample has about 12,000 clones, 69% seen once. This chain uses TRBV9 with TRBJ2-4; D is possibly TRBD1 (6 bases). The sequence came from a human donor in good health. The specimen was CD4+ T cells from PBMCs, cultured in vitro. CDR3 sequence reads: CASSVGHRAPENIQYF. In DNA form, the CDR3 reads TGTGCCAGCAGCGTAGGGCACAGGGCCCCCGAAAACATTCAGTACTTC.